The 17 T cell receptor beta chains listed next were all sequenced from one sample in a study of cytomegalovirus exposure and HLA in healthy donors. Primers: 60 Vbeta forward and 13 Jbeta reverse. Assay: immunoSEQ multiplex PCR; the TCRdb copy retains only in-frame clones and omits some. The sample yields approximately 150,000 clones, roughly 70% seen once. The sample consisted of PBMCs. All receptors derive from a male donor in good health and CMV-seronegative.

J is TRBJ1-2 and V is TRBV4-2; 8 bases are a match to TRBD1. With V trimmed by 5 bases and J by 5 bases, 13 bases remained unmatched. In germline, CDR1 is LGHNA, CDR2 YNFKEQ. The CDR3 extends over 16 amino acids. The CDR3 sequence: CASSSPQGAYAYGYTF. The CDR3 DNA reads TGTGCCAGCAGCTCACCGCAGGGGGCGTACGCTTATGGCTACACCTTC.

The chain has TRBV5-4 and TRBJ1-3; 9 bases fit TRBD1. The CDR3 spans 16 residues. The germline V gene encodes CDR1 SGHNT and CDR2 YYREEE (reference sequence). J gave up 3 bases and V 0 bases, and 4 bases lay outside the gene matches. The CDR3 loop reads CASSLDRGHIGNTIYF. CDR3 nucleotide sequence: TGTGCCAGCAGCTTGGACAGGGGGCACATTGGAAACACCATATATTTT.

This clone was recorded a few times. The chain uses TRBV6-1 and TRBJ2-6; D is undetermined. The germline V gene encodes CDR1 MNHNS and CDR2 SASEGT. Trimming shortened V by 6 bases and J by 0 bases, and 9 bases separated the two germline ends. This CDR3 has 15 amino acids. For the CDR3, the DNA is TGTGCCAGCAGCCCTCTTCTCTCTGGGGCCAACGTCCTGACTTTC. Protein: CASSPLLSGANVLTF.

The V call is TRBV18, the J call TRBJ1-1; D is possibly TRBD1 (6 bases). Trimming pared 3 bases from V and 0 bases from J, leaving 11 bases between. CDR1 is KGHSH and CDR2 is LQKENI in the germline V gene. CDR3 size: 15 residues. Here the CDR3 reads CASSPTGHMNTEAFF. The CDR3 DNA reads TGTGCCAGCTCACCTACAGGGCACATGAACACTGAAGCTTTCTTT.

The genes are TRBV7-6 and TRBJ2-3; D ambiguous. CDR3 length: 14 residues. Looked up from germline, CDR1 is SGHVS and CDR2 is FNYEAQ. V was shortened by 2 bases and J by 1 base, with 7 bases between the two germline ends. The CDR3 sequence is CASSLQLGTDTQYF. Written as DNA, the CDR3 is TGTGCCAGCAGCTTACAACTTGGCACAGATACGCAGTATTTT.

This chain connects TRBV19 to TRBJ2-7; possible D gene TRBD2, 6 bases. Trimming removed 4 bases at V and 3 bases at J, with 16 bases between. Germline-derived CDR1 and CDR2 are LNHDA and SQIVND (reference sequence). The CDR3 is 15 amino acids. The CDR3, as DNA: TGTGCCAGTAGTACCCTTTCCAGCGGGTTCTACGAGCAGTACTTC. Translation: CASSTLSSGFYEQYF. Full variable domain (rest looked up from reference TRBV19 and TRBJ2-7): DGGITQSPKYLFRKEGQNVTLSCEQNLNHDAMYWYRQDPGQGLRLIYYSQIVNDFQKGDIAEGYSVSREKKESFPLTVTSAQKNPTAFYLCASSTLSSGFYEQYFGPGTRLTVT.

The J gene is TRBJ2-5, the V gene TRBV28; D perhaps matches TRBD1 (5 bases). CDR3 length: 14 residues. Germline V CDR1 and CDR2: MDHEN, SYDVKM. V dropped 5 bases and J dropped 0 bases, with 10 bases sitting between them. The CDR3 sequence is CASSPRQNQETQYF. For the CDR3, the DNA is TGTGCCAGCAGTCCCAGACAGAACCAAGAGACCCAGTACTTC.

V is TRBV20-1 and J is TRBJ2-1; perhaps TRBD1 as D (6 bases). V shed 2 bases and J shed 12 bases, with 11 bases lying between them. The CDR3 extends over 11 amino acids. In germline, CDR1 is DFQATT, CDR2 SNEGSKA (reference sequence). CDR3 residues: CSARRGGAQFF. CDR3 nucleotide sequence: TGCAGTGCTAGACGAGGGGGAGCGCAGTTCTTC.

This clone has only a few counts. This chain connects TRBV12-5 to TRBJ2-1; 8 nucleotides align to TRBD2. V lost 2 bases, J lost 4 bases, and 13 bases stayed unmatched. This CDR3 is built from 18 residues. Germline V CDR1 and CDR2: LGHNT, FRNRAP. The CDR3 bases are TGTGCTAGTGGTTTGACCCCTGACGGGGGGGGAATATACAATGAGCAGTTCTTC. Its protein is CASGLTPDGGGIYNEQFF.

The rearrangement uses TRBV19 and TRBJ1-3; 7 bases are shared with TRBD1. Trimming at V came to 3 bases and at J to 0 bases, leaving 2 bases not matched to a gene. The CDR3 totals 15 residues. Germline V gene data show CDR1 as LNHDA and CDR2 as SQIVND (reference sequence). The CDR3 sequence: CASSIRDSSGNTIYF. DNA of the CDR3: TGTGCCAGTAGTATCCGGGACAGCTCTGGAAACACCATATATTTT. Combining the CDR3 with reference TRBV19 and TRBJ1-3 gives the whole variable domain DGGITQSPKYLFRKEGQNVTLSCEQNLNHDAMYWYRQDPGQGLRLIYYSQIVNDFQKGDIAEGYSVSREKKESFPLTVTSAQKNPTAFYLCASSIRDSSGNTIYFGEGSWLTVV.

The chain couples TRBV7-8 to TRBJ2-3; 8 bases map to TRBD2. V trimming: 10 bases; J trimming: 0 bases; junction bases outside the gene matches: 9. This CDR3 is 15 amino acids long. The germline gives CDR1 SGHVS, CDR2 FQNEAQ. CDR3 amino acids: CATKGLALSTDTQYF. CDR3 sequence (DNA): TGTGCCACCAAAGGACTAGCCCTTAGCACAGATACGCAGTATTTT.

This clone was observed a handful of times. V and J are TRBV11-3 and TRBJ2-3; D is unclear. The CDR3 length is 15 residues. The germline V and J ends were trimmed by 5 bases and 3 bases, with 15 bases remaining between them. CDR1 is SGHNT and CDR2 is YENEEA in the germline V gene. The CDR3 sequence: CASSPSRLGTDTQYF. DNA for the CDR3: TGTGCCAGCAGCCCGTCGAGGCTCGGGACAGATACGCAGTATTTT.

This chain joins TRBV30 and TRBJ2-5; perhaps TRBD1 as D (6 bases). This CDR3 region has 13 residues. Germline assignment: CDR1 GTSNPN and CDR2 SVGIG (reference sequence). The V end was cut by 5 bases, the J end by 0 bases, with 10 bases between. In nucleotides, the CDR3 is TGTGCCTGGGGTACAGGGCACCAAGAGACCCAGTACTTC. It codes for CAWGTGHQETQYF. Full variable domain (outside the CDR3, taken from reference TRBV30 and TRBJ2-5): SQTIHQWPATLVQPVGSPLSLECTVEGTSNPNLYWYRQAAGRGLQLLFYSVGIGQISSEVPQNLSASRPQDRQFILSSKKLLLSDSGFYLCAWGTGHQETQYFGPGTRLLVL.

This rearrangement joins TRBV2 to TRBJ2-7; D is unclear. Germline lookup yields CDR1 SNHLY and CDR2 FYNNEI. The CDR3 covers 15 residues. The V end was cut by 3 bases, the J end by 2 bases, with 14 bases between. This CDR3 is CASSDGLERTYEQYF. CDR3 coding DNA: TGTGCCAGCAGTGATGGCCTAGAGAGGACCTACGAGCAGTACTTC.

V is TRBV30 and J is TRBJ1-2, with 8 bases identical to TRBD1. Germline V gene data show CDR1 as GTSNPN and CDR2 as SVGIG (reference sequence). V gave up 0 bases and J gave up 0 bases; unmatched junction bases: 3. The CDR3 covers 15 residues. The CDR3 loop reads CAWSVRDRTNYGYTF. CDR3 DNA: TGTGCCTGGAGTGTACGGGACAGGACTAACTATGGCTACACCTTC.

V and J are TRBV5-1 and TRBJ2-5; TRBD2 aligns across 16 bases. Germline V gives CDR1 SGHRS, CDR2 YFSETQ. V lost 4 bases, J lost 2 bases, and 2 bases stayed unmatched. The CDR3 totals 16 residues. The CDR3 region has the DNA TGCGCCAGCAGCACGGGACTAGCGGGAGGGCAAGAGACCCAGTACTTC. The encoded protein is CASSTGLAGGQETQYF.

This chain uses TRBV27 with TRBJ2-7, with D perhaps TRBD1 (5 bases). The CDR3 spans 12 residues. The V end lost 7 bases, the J end lost 2 bases, and 9 bases lay between the germline ends. CDR1 and CDR2 from the germline V gene are MNHEY and SMNVEV (reference sequence). CDR3 coding DNA: TGTGCCAGCAAAGGGGTCCCCTACGAGCAGTACTTC. It translates to CASKGVPYEQYF.